This paragraph covers one T cell receptor beta chain sequence. Its cognate antigen is unknown. This entry is derived from a study of T cells in narcolepsy. Clones were read by immunoSEQ multiplex PCR, and TCRdb kept only the in-frame ones, dropping some. Here the sample spans around 17,000 clones, 55% to 75% being singletons. Germline V gene sequence: CDR1 MNHNY, CDR2 SVGAGI (reference sequence). The CDR3 contains 15 residues. V was pared by 2 bases and J by 3 bases, with 7 bases of the junction left unmatched. General study results and limits: Comparing one patient's CSF and blood CD4+ clonotypes highlighted HCRT- and TRIB2-specific autoreactive clonotypes.

The receptor was isolated from a human donor with narcolepsy. Sequencing was carried out using CD45RA- memory CD8+ T cells from PBMCs. The V call is TRBV6-6, the J call TRBJ2-7, with 7 positions matching TRBD1. Written as DNA, the CDR3 is TGTGCCAGCAGTTACCCTCGACAGGGTTTCTACGAGCAGTACTTC. It is translated as CASSYPRQGFYEQYF.